The 25 T cell receptor beta chains presented below share a single source sample, sequenced in a study of PD-1 blockade in classical Hodgkin lymphoma. Clones were sequenced by immunoSEQ multiplex PCR, and TCRdb holds only the in-frame ones, with some missing. The data contain 130,000 to 150,000 clones, less than 80% of them singletons. Each patient relapsed following autologous stem cell transplantation, and prior brentuximab vedotin exposure differed. Here the sequenced sample was peripheral blood mononuclear cells (PBMCs), taken before the second cycle of nivolumab. These receptors were taken from a human donor with classical Hodgkin lymphoma.

The CDR3 region is CAISESAGAGQFF. The CDR3 DNA reads as TGTGCCATCAGTGAGTCTGCAGGGGCTGGGCAGTTCTTC. The chain carries TRBV10-3 and TRBJ2-1, with TRBD1 as a possible D gene (6 bases). V shed 0 bases and J shed 12 bases, with 12 bases lying between them. This CDR3 has 13 amino acids. Germline CDR1 and CDR2: ENHRY and SYGVKD.

This sequence joins TRBV11-3 and TRBJ2-1; TRBD2 matches 10 bases. Trimming cost V 6 bases and J 1 base; bases outside gene matches: 3. The CDR3 consists of 15 residues. The V gene's germline CDR1 is SGHNT and CDR2 YENEEA. This chain's CDR3 is CASSSSGSSYNEQFF. CDR3 nucleotides: TGTGCCAGCAGTTCTAGCGGGAGTTCCTACAATGAGCAGTTCTTC.

The chain recombines TRBV19 with TRBJ1-1; 9 nucleotides line up with TRBD1. Germline values: CDR1 LNHDA, CDR2 SQIVND (reference sequence). The ends lost 4 bases at V and 12 bases at J; junction bases unmatched: 6. This CDR3 has 12 amino acids. CDR3 DNA sequence: TGTGCCAGTAGTAGCCGGGACAGGGCGACTTTCTTT. Protein: CASSSRDRATFF.

The chain is built from TRBV14 and TRBJ1-1, with D unclear. Trimming took off 0 bases at V and 11 bases at J, with 13 bases between the two ends. Germline V lookup: CDR1 SGHDN, CDR2 FVKESK. The CDR3 covers 13 residues. The CDR3 reads CASSQDYGRTAFF. The CDR3 nucleotides read TGTGCCAGCAGCCAAGATTATGGACGCACGGCTTTCTTT.

The chain has TRBV11-2 and TRBJ2-3; D unresolved. The CDR3 runs 11 residues. Germline CDR1 is SGHAT and CDR2 is FQNNGV. V lost 5 bases, J lost 8 bases, and 8 bases lay in between. The CDR3 coding sequence is TGTGCCAGCAGCGCGTGGGTTACGCAGTATTTT. Translation gives CASSAWVTQYF. The full variable domain, with the rest looked up from reference TRBV11-2 and TRBJ2-3, is EAGVAQSPRYKIIEKRQSVAFWCNPISGHATLYWYQQILGQGPKLLIQFQNNGVVDDSQLPKDRFSAERLKGVDSTLKIQPAKLEDSAVYLCASSAWVTQYFGPGTRLTVL.

The rearrangement uses TRBV6-6 and TRBJ2-7; D gene ambiguous. V was cut by 6 bases and J by 2 bases, with 14 bases left in between. The CDR3 extends over 14 amino acids. Germline CDR1 MNHNY, CDR2 SVGAGI (reference sequence). For the CDR3, the DNA is TGTGCCAGCAGCTCTATCAGGCATGCCTACGAGCAGTACTTC. This codes for CASSSIRHAYEQYF.

The chain joins TRBV19 to TRBJ2-7; TRBD2 matches at 9 bases. The junction had 9 bases not matched to a gene; V was cut back by 6 bases and J by 3 bases. CDR1 and CDR2 from the germline V gene are LNHDA and SQIVND (reference sequence). The CDR3 contains 15 residues. CDR3 DNA: TGTGCCAGTAGACCTAGCGGGGCAAAGTACTACGAGCAGTACTTC. This gives the protein CASRPSGAKYYEQYF. The variable domain in full, with the rest retrieved from reference TRBV19 and TRBJ2-7, is DGGITQSPKYLFRKEGQNVTLSCEQNLNHDAMYWYRQDPGQGLRLIYYSQIVNDFQKGDIAEGYSVSREKKESFPLTVTSAQKNPTAFYLCASRPSGAKYYEQYFGPGTRLTVT.

The chain joins TRBV10-3 to TRBJ2-5; D is unresolved. Germline loops: CDR1 ENHRY, CDR2 SYGVKD. The CDR3 totals 18 residues. Trimming pared 3 bases from V and 5 bases from J, leaving 25 bases between. CDR3 DNA sequence: TGTGCCATCAGTGATGAGGCGCTGGGCGGCGATGGCGTGGAGACCCAGTACTTC. It encodes CAISDEALGGDGVETQYF.

The rearrangement joins TRBV19 to TRBJ2-1; 7 nucleotides line up with TRBD1. CDR3 length: 13 amino acids. Germline trimming cut 7 bases from V and 5 bases from J; bases unmatched to any gene: 5. CDR1 and CDR2 from the germline V gene are LNHDA and SQIVND (reference sequence). The CDR3 here is CASTGTVHNEQFF. CDR3 DNA: TGTGCCAGTACCGGGACAGTCCACAATGAGCAGTTCTTC.

The V gene is TRBV6-1, the J gene TRBJ2-7, with D hard to call. Germline lookup yields CDR1 MNHNS and CDR2 SASEGT. V was cut by 2 bases and J by 2 bases, with 4 bases left in between. This CDR3 is 12 amino acids long. CDR3 amino acids: CASSEQTYEQYF. The CDR3 DNA reads as TGTGCCAGCAGTGAACAGACCTACGAGCAGTACTTC.

V is TRBV5-6 and J is TRBJ2-1; D remains unclear. V gave up 1 base and J gave up 9 bases, with 5 bases separating them. Per the germline V gene, CDR1 is SGHDT and CDR2 is YYEEEE. The length of the CDR3 is 11 residues. The CDR3 sequence is CASSLNGEQFF. The CDR3 nucleotides are TGTGCCAGCAGCTTGAATGGTGAGCAGTTCTTC.

This clone was counted once. The same CDR3 can be traced to other DNA sequences in this sample. In nucleotides, the CDR3 is TGTGCCAGCAGCTTAGCGGGAGGGCTCAATGAGCAGTTCTTC. This sequence encodes CASSLAGGLNEQFF. The gene calls are TRBV7-3 and TRBJ2-1, with 9 bases aligning to TRBD2. The J segment lost 6 bases and the V segment lost 2 bases, leaving 2 bases of the junction unmatched. In germline, CDR1 is SGHTA, CDR2 FQGTGA. This CDR3 spans 14 amino acids.

This clone turned up a few times. This chain uses TRBV10-1 with TRBJ1-2; D call uncertain. V lost 0 bases and J lost 0, with 11 bases in between. CDR3 length: 16 residues. Germline-derived CDR1 and CDR2 are WNHNN and SYGVQD (reference sequence). The CDR3 sequence: CASSESREVSNYGYTF. CDR3 coding DNA: TGCGCCAGCAGTGAGTCGAGGGAGGTTTCTAACTATGGCTACACCTTC.

The chain combines TRBV4-2 with TRBJ2-2; no clear D gene. Germline assignment: CDR1 LGHNA and CDR2 YNFKEQ. This CDR3 is 13 amino acids long. Trimming left V 5 bases short and J 2 bases short, with 6 bases between. The CDR3 coding sequence is TGTGCCAGCAGCTTGGTAAACACCGGGGAGCTGTTTTTT. Protein: CASSLVNTGELFF.

This chain links TRBV14 with TRBJ2-1; 7 bases are a match to TRBD2. Germline trimming cut 6 bases from V and 10 bases from J; bases unmatched to any gene: 12. The CDR3 sequence is 14 residues long. Germline V gene data show CDR1 as SGHDN and CDR2 as FVKESK. The CDR3 protein is CASRYSGAPAEQFF. DNA of the CDR3: TGTGCCAGCAGATACAGCGGGGCACCCGCGGAGCAGTTCTTC.

The V and J genes are TRBV19 and TRBJ1-5; possible D gene TRBD1, 6 bases. Per germline, CDR1 LNHDA and CDR2 SQIVND (reference sequence). With 7 bases removed from V and 2 bases from J, the gap between germline ends came to 9 bases. There are 13 residues in the CDR3. The CDR3 protein is CASKAGGNQPQHF. CDR3 DNA sequence: TGTGCCAGTAAGGCAGGGGGCAATCAGCCCCAGCATTTT.

The J gene is TRBJ2-1, the V gene TRBV7-3; 8 nucleotides agree with TRBD2. The V segment lost 3 bases and the J segment 4 bases; nucleotides outside the gene matches: 23. The CDR3 covers 21 residues. Germline values: CDR1 SGHTA, CDR2 FQGTGA. The DNA for the CDR3 is TGTGCCAGCAGCTTTTTGGTTCTTCGGGGGGGAAAACGCAACCCGTACAATGAGCAGTTCTTC. It codes for CASSFLVLRGGKRNPYNEQFF.

This chain uses TRBV28 with TRBJ1-5; possible D gene TRBD1, 6 bases. The V and J ends lost 3 bases and 7 bases respectively, with 16 bases between them. Germline CDR1 and CDR2: MDHEN and SYDVKM. The CDR3 loop spans 15 amino acids. Here the CDR3 DNA reads TGTGCCAGCAGTTTGCGGACAGCCTCAGGGCAGCCCCAGCATTTT. It translates to CASSLRTASGQPQHF.

J is TRBJ2-7 and V is TRBV11-2; 7 bases match TRBD2. The germline V gene encodes CDR1 SGHAT and CDR2 FQNNGV. This CDR3 has 15 amino acids. V lost 3 bases and J lost 0; bases outside the gene matches: 5. CDR3 bases: TGTGCCAGCAGCTTTAGCGGGCTTACCTCCTACGAGCAGTACTTC. Translating gives CASSFSGLTSYEQYF.

The gene calls are TRBV7-8 and TRBJ1-3; 7 bases map to TRBD1. The CDR3 length is 16 residues. Germline assignment: CDR1 SGHVS and CDR2 FQNEAQ. With 5 bases clipped from V and 0 bases from J, the junction kept 7 bases outside the gene matches. The CDR3 region has the DNA TGTGCCAGCAGCGCCCGACAGGGTGTCTCTGGAAACACCATATATTTT. Encoded protein: CASSARQGVSGNTIYF. The full variable domain, with the rest looked up from reference TRBV7-8 and TRBJ1-3, is GAGVSQSPRYKVAKRGQDVALRCDPISGHVSLFWYQQALGQGPEFLTYFQNEAQLDKSGLPSDRFFAERPEGSVSTLKIQRTQQEDSAVYLCASSARQGVSGNTIYFGEGSWLTVV.

V usage is TRBV5-8 and J usage is TRBJ1-5, with TRBD1 as a possible D gene (5 bases). CDR1 is SGHTS and CDR2 is YDEGEE in the germline V gene. Trimming took off 4 bases at V and 0 bases at J, with 11 bases between the two ends. The CDR3 loop spans 15 amino acids. For the CDR3, the DNA is TGTGCCAGCAGCCTGACAGCGTTTAGCAATCAGCCCCAGCATTTT. This translates into CASSLTAFSNQPQHF.

V gene TRBV18 combines with J gene TRBJ2-2; unclear D gene. This CDR3 is 13 amino acids long. V dropped 5 bases and J dropped 4 bases, with 8 bases sitting between them. CDR1 KGHSH and CDR2 LQKENI come from the germline V gene. The CDR3 is CASSIGFTGELFF. Here the CDR3 DNA reads TGTGCCAGCTCAATTGGGTTCACCGGGGAGCTGTTTTTT.

The rearrangement joins TRBV27 to TRBJ2-1, with 7 bases matching TRBD1. The V gene end was trimmed by 7 bases and the J gene end by 7 bases; junction bases not matched to a gene: 7. There are 13 residues in the CDR3. The V gene's germline CDR1 is MNHEY and CDR2 SMNVEV (reference sequence). The CDR3: CASTTGVGNEQFF. DNA for the CDR3: TGTGCCAGCACCACAGGGGTGGGGAATGAGCAGTTCTTC.

This clone has just a few counts. This chain links TRBV11-2 with TRBJ2-1, with no clear D. With 0 bases removed from V and 3 bases from J, the gap between germline ends came to 9 bases. The germline gives CDR1 SGHAT, CDR2 FQNNGV. The CDR3 covers 15 residues. The CDR3 sequence is CASSLDRISYNEQFF. CDR3 nucleotide sequence: TGTGCCAGCAGCTTAGATCGAATCAGCTACAATGAGCAGTTCTTC.

V gene TRBV29-1 combines with J gene TRBJ1-2, with a weak D call TRBD1 (6 bases). This CDR3 is built from 13 residues. V lost 7 bases to trimming and J lost 1 base, with 13 bases between them. Germline assignment: CDR1 SQVTM and CDR2 ANQGSEA. This CDR3 is CSAPDSFNYGYTF. In nucleotides, the CDR3 is TGCAGCGCTCCGGACAGCTTTAACTATGGCTACACCTTC.